This is a list of T cell receptor beta chains from one sample in a study of cytomegalovirus exposure and HLA in healthy donors. Profiled with immunoSEQ multiplex PCR; TCRdb holds only in-frame clones, not every one. The sample yields more than 40,000 clones, of which the top ten take up over 2%. The specimen was PBMCs. Receptors originate from a woman in her thirties or forties in good health and CMV-seronegative. Both conserved end residues are part of each CDR3. The D gene is left open where the match is weak.

TRBV6-6,TRBD1,TRBJ1-5,CASSLGGGNQPQHF,TGTGCCAGCAGTTTAGGGGGCGGCAATCAGCCCCAGCATTTT
TRBV7-8,TRBD2,TRBJ2-7,CASSSTSGRHEQYF,TGTGCCAGCAGCTCGACTAGCGGGAGACACGAGCAGTACTTC
TRBV5-6,.,TRBJ2-7,CASSSPRGRGAFLSYEQYF,TGTGCCAGCAGCTCCCCCCGGGGCCGCGGGGCCTTCCTCTCCTACGAGCAGTACTTC
TRBV23-1,TRBD1,TRBJ2-7,CASSQPRQGNPYEQYF,TGCGCCAGCAGTCAACCAAGACAGGGTAACCCCTACGAGCAGTACTTC
TRBV9,.,TRBJ1-4,CASSGLTNEKLFF,TGTGCCAGCAGCGGACTAACTAATGAAAAACTGTTTTTT
TRBV10-3,TRBD1,TRBJ1-1,CAISRRQGRNTEAFF,TGTGCCATCAGTCGACGACAGGGTCGTAACACTGAAGCTTTCTTT
TRBV19,.,TRBJ2-1,CASGYEQFF,TGTGCCAGTGGCTATGAGCAGTTCTTC
TRBV27,TRBD1,TRBJ2-3,CASRADRATDTQYF,TGTGCCAGCAGAGCCGACAGGGCTACAGATACGCAGTATTTT
TRBV7-2,.,TRBJ2-7,CASSSGAGLAYEQYF,TGTGCCAGCAGCTCAGGGGCGGGCCTTGCCTACGAGCAGTACTTC
TRBV27,.,TRBJ2-2,CASSLEWLADDTGELFF,TGTGCCAGCAGTTTAGAATGGTTAGCCGACGACACCGGGGAGCTGTTTTTT